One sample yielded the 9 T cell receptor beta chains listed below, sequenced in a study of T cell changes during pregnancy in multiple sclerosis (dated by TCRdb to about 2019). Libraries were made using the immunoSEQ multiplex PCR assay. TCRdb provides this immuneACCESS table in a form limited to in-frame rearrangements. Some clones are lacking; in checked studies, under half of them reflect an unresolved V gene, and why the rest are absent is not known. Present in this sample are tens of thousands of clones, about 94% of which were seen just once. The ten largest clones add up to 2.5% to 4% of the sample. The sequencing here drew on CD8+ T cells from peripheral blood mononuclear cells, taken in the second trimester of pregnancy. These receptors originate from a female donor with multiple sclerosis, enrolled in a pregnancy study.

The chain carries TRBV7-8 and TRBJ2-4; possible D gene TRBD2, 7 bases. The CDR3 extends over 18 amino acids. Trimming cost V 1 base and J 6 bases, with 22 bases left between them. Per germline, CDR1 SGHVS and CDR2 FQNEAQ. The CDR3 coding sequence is TGTGCCAGCAGCTTAGAGGGGGGGGGAAGGGGCTACGGAAACATTCAGTACTTC. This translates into CASSLEGGGRGYGNIQYF.

CDR3 nucleotide sequence: TGTGCCAGTAGTATATCCTCAGGAGGTGAGCAGTTCTTC. Residues: CASSISSGGEQFF. V usage is TRBV19 and J usage is TRBJ2-1, with D perhaps TRBD2 (5 bases). The germline CDR1 and CDR2 sequences are LNHDA and SQIVND (reference sequence). This CDR3 comprises 13 residues. V lost 2 bases to trimming and J lost 9 bases, with 11 bases between them.

Here the CDR3 DNA reads TGTGCCAGCAGGCCCGGGACAGGGGACTACGAGCAGTACTTC. It is translated as CASRPGTGDYEQYF. The chain has TRBV7-9 and TRBJ2-7; TRBD1 agrees at 10 bases. This CDR3 is 14 amino acids long. CDR1 and CDR2 from the germline V gene are SEHNR and FQNEAQ (reference sequence). The trim removed 6 bases at V and 3 bases at J, leaving 5 bases unmatched.

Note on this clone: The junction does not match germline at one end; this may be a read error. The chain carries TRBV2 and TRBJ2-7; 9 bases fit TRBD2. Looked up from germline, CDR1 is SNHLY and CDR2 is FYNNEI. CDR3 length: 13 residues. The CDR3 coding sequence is TGTGCCAGCAGGGAAGCGGGAGGCCACGAGCAGTACTTC. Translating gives CASREAGGHEQYF.

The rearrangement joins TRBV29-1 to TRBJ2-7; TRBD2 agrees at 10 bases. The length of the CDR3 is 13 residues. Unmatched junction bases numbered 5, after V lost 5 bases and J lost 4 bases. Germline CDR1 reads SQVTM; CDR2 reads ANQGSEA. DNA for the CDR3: TGCAGCGTTAGCCTAGCGGGAGTATACGAGCAGTACTTC. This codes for CSVSLAGVYEQYF.

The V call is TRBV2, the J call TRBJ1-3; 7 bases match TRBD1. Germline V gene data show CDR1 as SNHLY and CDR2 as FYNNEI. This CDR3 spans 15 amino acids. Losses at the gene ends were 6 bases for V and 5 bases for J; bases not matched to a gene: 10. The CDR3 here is CASSAGTVARNTIYF. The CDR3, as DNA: TGTGCCAGCAGCGCAGGGACAGTGGCTAGAAACACCATATATTTT.

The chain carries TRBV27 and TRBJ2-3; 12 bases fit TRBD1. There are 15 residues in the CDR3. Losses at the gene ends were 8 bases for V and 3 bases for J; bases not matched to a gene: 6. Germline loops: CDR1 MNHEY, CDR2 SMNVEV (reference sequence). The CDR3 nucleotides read TGTGCCAGCGGGGACAGGGGGCAACCGACAGATACGCAGTATTTT. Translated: CASGDRGQPTDTQYF.

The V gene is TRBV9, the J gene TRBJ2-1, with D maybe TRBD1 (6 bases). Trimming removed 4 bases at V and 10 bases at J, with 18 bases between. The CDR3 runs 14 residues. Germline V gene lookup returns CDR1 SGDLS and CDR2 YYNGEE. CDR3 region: CASSLLGGGEEQFF. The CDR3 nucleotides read TGTGCCAGCAGCCTCCTAGGGGGTGGGGAAGAGCAGTTCTTC.

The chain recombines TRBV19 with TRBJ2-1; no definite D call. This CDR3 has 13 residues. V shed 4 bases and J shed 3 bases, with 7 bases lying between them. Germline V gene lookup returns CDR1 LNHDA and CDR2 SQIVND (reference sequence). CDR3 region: CASSTNFYNEQFF. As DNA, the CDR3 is TGTGCCAGTAGTACAAACTTCTACAATGAGCAGTTCTTC.